The source of this T cell receptor (beta chain) is a study of tumor-infiltrating lymphocytes in primary liver carcinoma. Joint extraction of RNA and DNA used roughly 20-32 mg of bulk tissue that was unsorted. Production of TCR beta cDNA used around 0.45 ug total RNA together with a constant-region primer. Slightly modified ARM-PCR served as the procedure for the TCR beta libraries. These libraries came from three rounds of nested multiplex PCR. With TRBV1-TRBV30 forward primers and a C-beta reverse primer, the first two PCR rounds were run for roughly 10 cycles each. TCRdb independently ran MiXCR on the multiplex PCR reads; one entry per CDR3 protein. The table includes more than 95,000 distinct CDR3 sequences, around 60% detected once. Trimming shortened V by 5 bases and J by 1 base, and 17 bases separated the two germline ends. The length of the CDR3 is 16 residues. Looked up from germline, CDR1 is SGHAT and CDR2 is FQNNGV.

This clonotype is deemed medium-sized. Sequenced: liver tumor tissue from sampling region 3. The sample's subset: tumor region T3, left-lateral pole. This rearrangement joins TRBV11-2 to TRBJ2-5; D is possibly TRBD2 (6 bases). The sequence derives from a woman aged 55-75 years with primary liver carcinoma and hepatitis B virus infection. The CDR3 DNA reads as TGTGCCAGCAGCCTGGGACTGGCGGGCTCCCAAGAGACCCAGTACTTC. Protein sequence: CASSLGLAGSQETQYF.